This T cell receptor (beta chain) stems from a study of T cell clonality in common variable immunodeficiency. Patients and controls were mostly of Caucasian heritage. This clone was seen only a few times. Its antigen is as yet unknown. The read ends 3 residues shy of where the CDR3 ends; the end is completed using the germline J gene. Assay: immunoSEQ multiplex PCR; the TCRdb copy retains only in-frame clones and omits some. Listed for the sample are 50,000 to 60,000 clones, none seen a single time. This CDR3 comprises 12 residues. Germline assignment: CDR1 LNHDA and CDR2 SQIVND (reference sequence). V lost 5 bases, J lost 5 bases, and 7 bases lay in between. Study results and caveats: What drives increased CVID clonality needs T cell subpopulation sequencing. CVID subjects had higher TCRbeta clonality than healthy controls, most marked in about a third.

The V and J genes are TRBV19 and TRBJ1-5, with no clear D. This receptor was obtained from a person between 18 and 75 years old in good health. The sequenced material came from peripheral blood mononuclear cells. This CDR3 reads CASSGRDQPQHF. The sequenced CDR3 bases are TGTGCCAGTAGTGGCCGGGATCAGCCC.